This T cell receptor beta chain was captured in a study of naive and memory T cell subsets listed by TCRdb under 2017. Study-wide context: In the figure summarizing the skin biopsy and whole blood samples, ten or so blood donors, 7 tuberculin skin test biopsies and 3 saline control biopsies were reported. PCR2 was typically a SYBR Green qPCR stopped at a set threshold; low-input samples could instead use end-point PCR (approximately 6 cycles).

This clonotype appeared many times. Its cognate antigen has yet to be identified. No base quality values were provided; no much bigger clone lies one nucleotide off. The library was produced with 5' RACE. The ligated cDNA was amplified in four rounds of PCR with nested alpha and beta constant region primers together with the SP2 primer. TCR RNA was reverse transcribed with SuperScript IV using alpha and beta constant region primers for the blood and skin samples. T4 RNA ligase 1 was used to ligate an oligonucleotide containing the Illumina SP2 primer and a UMI to the 3' end of the cDNA. To prevent hairpin formation, the 12-nucleotide UMI was made up of two random hexamers with an eight-base spacer between them. From the second PCR onward, TCR alpha and beta chain libraries were processed separately, and dual indexing was applied for multiplexing. After pooling, the indexed libraries were analyzed by capillary electrophoresis and sequenced on either an Illumina MiSeq or NextSeq. Libraries were spiked with PhiX DNA at roughly 5-7% so that base diversity was increased and cluster recognition was improved. The paper's processing steps were these. Demultiplexor extracted UMIs from read 2, combined them with read 1 TCR sequence, and split reads by sample indices. V and J genes and V-J junctions were identified by Decombinator, and each TCR was assigned a five-part identifier that included V and J deletions. Collapsinator relied on UMIs to correct both sequencing errors and PCR amplification heterogeneity, producing a UMI-based abundance for each TCR. CDR3Translator converted identifiers to nucleotide sequence, translated to amino acids, and extracted CDR3 regions using terminal motifs. After normalization to the amount of input RNA, error-corrected alpha and beta TCR counts from blood and skin were compared. Using fastp at Q25 and MiXCR, TCRdb reprocessed the public reads and kept productive beta chains. One record per CDR3 amino acid sequence lists the most common genes and DNA. TCRdb, not the original authors, processed these V and J calls. The sample table shows roughly 62,000 distinct CDR3 sequences, and roughly 8.1% are seen once. Of the sample, 15% to 20% falls within the top ten clones.

What the research found in general, with its limitations: The potential sensitivity of the RNA-based method to TCR transcript changes with T cell activation and differentiation was acknowledged.

From the germline V gene (reference sequence), CDR1 is DFQATT and CDR2 is SNEGSKA. The CDR3, from cysteine to phenylalanine, totals 13 residues. Just CDR3 DNA is preserved here, 39 bases in frame from base 1. V is clipped by 2 bases and J by 5 bases, and the sequence between their germline boundaries is 10 bases long. Using 3' ligation of a UMI-containing oligonucleotide to TCR cDNA, the study laid out a robust and sensitive protocol to amplify, sequence and analyze TCRs. For whole blood analysis, less than 3 ml of peripheral blood was collected from healthy adult volunteers into Tempus tubes, and RNA was extracted following the manufacturer's instructions. Before reverse transcription, total RNA that had not been cell sorted was treated with RQ1 DNase, with a target input of 1 to 1000 ng. Libraries were prepared from skin biopsies and whole blood to test how robust the pipeline was in samples where T cells are a minority population.

The chain links TRBV20-1 with TRBJ1-5; possibly the D gene is TRBD1, per 6 matching bases. The sequence was collected from a female donor in good health. The CDR3 is CSARINRDQPQHF. The base sequence is TGCAGTGCTAGAATAAACAGGGATCAGCCCCAGCATTTT.